This TCR beta chain appears in the sequencing data of a study of blood T cells in healthy people across ages. To note about this clonotype: Its antigen is currently unknown.

Study conclusions and caveats: Long-lived donors carried more naive CD4+ cells and greater diversity than aged donors. Unsorted PBMC input precluded a conclusive naive versus antigen-experienced comparison. The CMV status of each donor remained undetermined, and this could have confounded shifts in expanded clonotypes.

The authors ran a second PCR of about 6 to 11 cycles using a sample-barcoded 5' primer and a J-beta primer mix. Each sample yielded at least 2.5 million CDR3-containing paired-end reads. TCRdb re-called the 5' RACE reads with MiXCR, one entry per CDR3 protein. The sample consists of about 640,000 distinct CDR3 sequences, around three fifths of them appearing once. CDR1 and CDR2 from the germline V gene are MGHRA and YSYEKL. Between the trimmed V and J ends, which lost 5 bases and 0 bases, there was a span of 14 bases. The CDR3 loop spans 15 amino acids. The J gene is TRBJ2-7, the V gene TRBV4-1; TRBD1 or TRBD2 may be the D gene (5 bases each). The source is a man aged 60 to 75 in good health. The sample consisted of blood. The CDR3: CASSGREGSSYEQYF. The CDR3 region has the DNA TGCGCCAGCAGCGGACGTGAGGGGTCCTCCTACGAGCAGTACTTC.